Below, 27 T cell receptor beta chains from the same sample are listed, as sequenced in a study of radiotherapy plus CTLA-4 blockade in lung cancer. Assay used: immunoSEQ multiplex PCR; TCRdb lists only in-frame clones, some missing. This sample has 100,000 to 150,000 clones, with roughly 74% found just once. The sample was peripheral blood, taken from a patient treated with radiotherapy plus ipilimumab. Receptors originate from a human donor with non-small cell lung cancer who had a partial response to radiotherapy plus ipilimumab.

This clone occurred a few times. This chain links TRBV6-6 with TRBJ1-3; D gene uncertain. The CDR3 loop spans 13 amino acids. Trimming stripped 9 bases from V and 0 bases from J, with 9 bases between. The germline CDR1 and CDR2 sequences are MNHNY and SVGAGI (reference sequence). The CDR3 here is CASRVVSGNTIYF. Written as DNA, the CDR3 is TGTGCCAGTCGGGTGGTCTCTGGAAACACCATATATTTT.

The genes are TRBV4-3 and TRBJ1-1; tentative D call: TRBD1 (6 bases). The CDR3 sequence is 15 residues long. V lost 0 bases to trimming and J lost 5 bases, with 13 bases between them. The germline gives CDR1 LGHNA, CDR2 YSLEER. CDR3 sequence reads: CASSQDWGLGTEAFF. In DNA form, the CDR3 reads TGCGCCAGCAGCCAAGATTGGGGGCTGGGGACTGAAGCTTTCTTT.

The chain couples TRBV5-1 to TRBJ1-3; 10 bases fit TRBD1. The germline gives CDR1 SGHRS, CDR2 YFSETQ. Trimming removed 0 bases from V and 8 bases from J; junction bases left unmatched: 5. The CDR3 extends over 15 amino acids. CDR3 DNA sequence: TGCGCCAGCAGCTTGGAGGGGACAGGGGTTGACACCATATATTTT. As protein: CASSLEGTGVDTIYF.

The CDR3 spells CASHAGTGGGTEAFF. CDR3 DNA sequence: TGTGCCAGCCATGCCGGGACAGGGGGGGGTACTGAAGCTTTCTTT. This chain connects TRBV28 to TRBJ1-1; 11 nucleotides match TRBD1. CDR1 and CDR2 (germline): MDHEN, SYDVKM. This CDR3 spans 15 amino acids. V was pared by 8 bases and J by 5 bases, with 10 bases of the junction left unmatched.

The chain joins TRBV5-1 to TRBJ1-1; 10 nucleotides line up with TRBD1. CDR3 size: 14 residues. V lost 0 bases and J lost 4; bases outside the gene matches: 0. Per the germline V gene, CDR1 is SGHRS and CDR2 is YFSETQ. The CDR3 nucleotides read TGCGCCAGCAGCTTGGGACAGGGGGCCACTGAAGCTTTCTTT. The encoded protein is CASSLGQGATEAFF. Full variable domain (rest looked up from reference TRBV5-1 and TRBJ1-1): KAGVTQTPRYLIKTRGQQVTLSCSPISGHRSVSWYQQTPGQGLQFLFEYFSETQRNKGNFPGRFSGRQFSNSRSEMNVSTLELGDSALYLCASSLGQGATEAFFGQGTRLTVV.

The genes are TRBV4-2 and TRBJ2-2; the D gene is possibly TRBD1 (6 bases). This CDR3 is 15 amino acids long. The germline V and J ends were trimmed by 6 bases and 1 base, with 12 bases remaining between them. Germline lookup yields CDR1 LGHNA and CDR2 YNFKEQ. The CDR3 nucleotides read TGTGCCAGCAGACATCAGGACAGGAACACCGGGGAGCTGTTTTTT. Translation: CASRHQDRNTGELFF.

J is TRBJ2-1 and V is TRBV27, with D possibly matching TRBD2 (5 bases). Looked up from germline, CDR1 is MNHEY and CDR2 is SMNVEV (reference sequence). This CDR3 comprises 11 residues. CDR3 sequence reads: CVTGTYNEQFF. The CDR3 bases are TGTGTCACGGGGACCTACAATGAGCAGTTCTTC.

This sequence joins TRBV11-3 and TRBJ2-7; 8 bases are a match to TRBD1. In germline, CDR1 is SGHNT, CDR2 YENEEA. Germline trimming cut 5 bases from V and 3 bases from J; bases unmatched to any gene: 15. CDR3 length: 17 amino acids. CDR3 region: CASSLSPTGTGSYEQYF. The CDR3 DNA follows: TGTGCCAGCAGCCTAAGCCCAACCGGGACAGGAAGCTACGAGCAGTACTTC.

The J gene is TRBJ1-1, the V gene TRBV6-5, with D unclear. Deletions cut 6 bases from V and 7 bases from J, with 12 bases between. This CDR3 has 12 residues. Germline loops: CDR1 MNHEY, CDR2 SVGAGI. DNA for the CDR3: TGTGCCAGCAGCAATTCAGGAAATGAAGCTTTCTTT. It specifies CASSNSGNEAFF.

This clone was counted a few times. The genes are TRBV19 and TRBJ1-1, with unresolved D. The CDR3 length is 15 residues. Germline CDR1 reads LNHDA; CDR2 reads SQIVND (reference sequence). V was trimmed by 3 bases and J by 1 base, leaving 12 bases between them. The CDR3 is CASSMRRASNTEAFF. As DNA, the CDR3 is TGTGCCAGTAGTATGAGGAGGGCCTCGAACACTGAAGCTTTCTTT.

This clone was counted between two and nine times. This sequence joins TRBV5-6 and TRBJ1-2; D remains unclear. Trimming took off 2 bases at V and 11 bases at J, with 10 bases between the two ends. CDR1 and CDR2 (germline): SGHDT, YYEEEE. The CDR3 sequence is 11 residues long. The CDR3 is CASSLSFRYTF. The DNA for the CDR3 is TGTGCCAGCAGCTTATCCTTCAGATACACCTTC.

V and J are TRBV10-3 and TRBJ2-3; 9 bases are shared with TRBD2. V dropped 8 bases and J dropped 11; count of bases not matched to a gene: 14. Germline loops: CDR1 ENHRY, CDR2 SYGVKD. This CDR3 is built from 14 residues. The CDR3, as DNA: TGTGCCATCGGAACGGGACTAGCCCACCCCGAGCAGTATTTT. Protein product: CAIGTGLAHPEQYF.

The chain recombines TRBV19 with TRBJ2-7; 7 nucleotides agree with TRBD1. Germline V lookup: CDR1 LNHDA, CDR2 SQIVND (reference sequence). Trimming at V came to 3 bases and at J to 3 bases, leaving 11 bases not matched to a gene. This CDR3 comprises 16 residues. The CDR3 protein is CASSISWGQSIYEQYF. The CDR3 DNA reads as TGTGCCAGTAGTATTTCGTGGGGACAGAGTATCTACGAGCAGTACTTC. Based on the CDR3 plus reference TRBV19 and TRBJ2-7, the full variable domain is DGGITQSPKYLFRKEGQNVTLSCEQNLNHDAMYWYRQDPGQGLRLIYYSQIVNDFQKGDIAEGYSVSREKKESFPLTVTSAQKNPTAFYLCASSISWGQSIYEQYFGPGTRLTVT.

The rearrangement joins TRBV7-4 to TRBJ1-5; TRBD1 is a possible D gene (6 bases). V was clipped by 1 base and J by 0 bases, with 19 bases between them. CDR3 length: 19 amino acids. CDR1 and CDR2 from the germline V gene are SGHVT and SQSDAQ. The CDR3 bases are TGTGCCAGCAGCTTAGGACCCAAGACAGGAAGGGATAGCAATCAGCCCCAGCATTTT. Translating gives CASSLGPKTGRDSNQPQHF. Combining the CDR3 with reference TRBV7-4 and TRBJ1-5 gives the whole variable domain GAGVSQSPRYKVAKRGRDVALRCDSISGHVTLYWYRQTLGQGSEVLTYSQSDAQRDKSGRPSGRFSAERPERSVSTLKIQRTEQGDSAVYLCASSLGPKTGRDSNQPQHFGDGTRLSIL.

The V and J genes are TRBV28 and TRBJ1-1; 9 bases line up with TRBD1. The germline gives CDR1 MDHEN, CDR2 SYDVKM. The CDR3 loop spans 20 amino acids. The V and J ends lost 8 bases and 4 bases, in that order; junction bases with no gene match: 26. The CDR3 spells CASGLTPGGTGMKRSTEAFF. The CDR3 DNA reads TGTGCCAGCGGATTGACCCCCGGGGGGACAGGGATGAAGAGGAGCACTGAAGCTTTCTTT.

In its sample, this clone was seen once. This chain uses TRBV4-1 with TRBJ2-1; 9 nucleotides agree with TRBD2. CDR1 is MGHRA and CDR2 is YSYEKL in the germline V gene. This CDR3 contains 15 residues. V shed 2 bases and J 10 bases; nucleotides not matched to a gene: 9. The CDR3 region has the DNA TGCGCCAGCAGCCAACCTTTAGCGGGAGAGCGGGAGCAGTTCTTC. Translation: CASSQPLAGEREQFF.

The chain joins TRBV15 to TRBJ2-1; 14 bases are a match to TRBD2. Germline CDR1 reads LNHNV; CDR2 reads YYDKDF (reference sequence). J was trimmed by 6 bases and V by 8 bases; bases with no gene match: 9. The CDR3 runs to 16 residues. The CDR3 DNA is TGTGCCACCTCCGTTGCCGGGACTAGCGGGAGCAATGAGCAGTTCTTC. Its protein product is CATSVAGTSGSNEQFF.

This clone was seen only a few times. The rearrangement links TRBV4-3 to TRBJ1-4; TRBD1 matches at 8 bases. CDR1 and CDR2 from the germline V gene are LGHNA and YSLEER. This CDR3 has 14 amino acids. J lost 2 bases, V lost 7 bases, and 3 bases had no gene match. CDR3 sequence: CASTRTGTNEKLFF. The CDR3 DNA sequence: TGCGCCAGCACCCGGACAGGGACTAATGAAAAACTGTTTTTT.

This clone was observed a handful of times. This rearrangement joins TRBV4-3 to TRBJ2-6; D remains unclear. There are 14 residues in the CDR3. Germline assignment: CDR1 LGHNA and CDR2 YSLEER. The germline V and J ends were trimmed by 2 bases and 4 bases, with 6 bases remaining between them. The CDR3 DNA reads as TGCGCCAGCAGCCAAAGTCAGGGGGCCAACGTCCTGACTTTC. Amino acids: CASSQSQGANVLTF.

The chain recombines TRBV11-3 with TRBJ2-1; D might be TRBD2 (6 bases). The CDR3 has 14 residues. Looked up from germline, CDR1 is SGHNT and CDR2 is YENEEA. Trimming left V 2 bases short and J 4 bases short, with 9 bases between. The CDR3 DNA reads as TGTGCCAGCAGCTTACGCGGGGAGTACAATGAGCAGTTCTTC. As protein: CASSLRGEYNEQFF.

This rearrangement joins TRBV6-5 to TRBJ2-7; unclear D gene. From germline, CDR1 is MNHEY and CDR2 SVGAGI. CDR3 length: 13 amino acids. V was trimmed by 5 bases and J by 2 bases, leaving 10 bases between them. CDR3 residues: CASSEAHPYEQYF. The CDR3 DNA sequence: TGTGCCAGCAGTGAAGCCCATCCCTACGAGCAGTACTTC.

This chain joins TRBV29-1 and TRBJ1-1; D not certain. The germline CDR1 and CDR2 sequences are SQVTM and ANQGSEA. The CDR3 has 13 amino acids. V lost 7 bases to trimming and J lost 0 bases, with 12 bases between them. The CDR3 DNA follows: TGCAGCGCCGGGTACCATATGAACACTGAAGCTTTCTTT. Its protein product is CSAGYHMNTEAFF.

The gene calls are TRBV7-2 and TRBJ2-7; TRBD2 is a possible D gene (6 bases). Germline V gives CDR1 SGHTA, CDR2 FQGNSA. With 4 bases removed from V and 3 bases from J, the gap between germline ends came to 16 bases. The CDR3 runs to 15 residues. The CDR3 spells CASSWGRVAVYEQYV. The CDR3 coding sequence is TGTGCCAGCAGCTGGGGACGAGTAGCGGTCTACGAGCAGTACGTC.

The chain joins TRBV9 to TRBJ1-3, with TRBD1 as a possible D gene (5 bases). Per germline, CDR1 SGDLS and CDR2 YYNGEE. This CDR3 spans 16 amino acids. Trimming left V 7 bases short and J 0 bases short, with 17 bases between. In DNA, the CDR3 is TGTGCCAGCGGGCAACAGGCGACTAGCTCTGGAAACACCATATATTTT. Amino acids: CASGQQATSSGNTIYF.

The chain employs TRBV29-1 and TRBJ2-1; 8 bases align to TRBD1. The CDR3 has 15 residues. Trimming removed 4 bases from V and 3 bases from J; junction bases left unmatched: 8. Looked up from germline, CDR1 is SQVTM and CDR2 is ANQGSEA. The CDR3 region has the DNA TGCAGCGTTGCTTACAGGGGGTCGTTCTACAATGAGCAGTTCTTC. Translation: CSVAYRGSFYNEQFF.

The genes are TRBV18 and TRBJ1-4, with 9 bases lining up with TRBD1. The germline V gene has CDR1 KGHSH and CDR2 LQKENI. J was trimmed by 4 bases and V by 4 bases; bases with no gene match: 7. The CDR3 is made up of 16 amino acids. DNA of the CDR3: TGTGCCAGCTCACTTGGAATGGGACAGGGTAATGAAAAACTGTTTTTT. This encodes CASSLGMGQGNEKLFF.

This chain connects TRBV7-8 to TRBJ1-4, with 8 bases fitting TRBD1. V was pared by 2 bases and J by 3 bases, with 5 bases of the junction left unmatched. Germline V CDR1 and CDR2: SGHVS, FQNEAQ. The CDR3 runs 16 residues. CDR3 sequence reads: CASSLSATGANEKLFF. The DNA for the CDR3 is TGTGCCAGCAGCTTATCTGCGACAGGGGCTAATGAAAAACTGTTTTTT.